The sequence of this T cell receptor (beta chain) was determined in a study of regulatory T cells in long-lasting Graves disease. Study findings and constraints: Analysis covered peripheral blood alone, not thyroid tissue.

Time point here: newly diagnosed GD, antithyroid drugs for less than 3 months. Construction of the TCR library relied on RNA isolated from PBMCs. In the case of this clonotype: As yet, its antigen is unknown. A much larger clone sits a single nucleotide away, making a read error possible. No conserved phenylalanine or tryptophan is present at the end of the CDR3, so a read error is the likely explanation.

Libraries of TCR beta came from iRepertoire HTBI primers plus Arm-PCR of CDR3 regions. TCRdb re-analysed the multiplex PCR reads in MiXCR, keeping a single row per CDR3 protein. This sample has 400,000 to 500,000 distinct CDR3 sequences, with under 15% found just once. CDR3 length: 11 amino acids. Trimming removed 0 bases from V and 10 bases from J; junction bases left unmatched: 0. Per the germline V gene, CDR1 is GTSNPN and CDR2 is SVGIG (reference sequence). These data were also filed under a second study, of T cells in Graves' hyperthyroidism and ophthalmopathy. That source adds: In the analysis, a 13 V-J model separated ophthalmopathy from stable hyperthyroidism.

The J gene is TRBJ2-1, the V gene TRBV30; the match to TRBD2 covers 7 bases. This receptor was taken from a woman aged 25 to 39 with Graves disease. The specimen comprised peripheral blood mononuclear cells (PBMCs), sampled at new diagnosis, from a patient treated with antithyroid drugs. The CDR3 protein is CAWSVLAEQFL. The CDR3 DNA reads as TGTGCCTGGAGTGTACTAGCGGAGCAGTTCCTC.